The 8 T cell receptor beta chains below come from one sample, sequenced in a study of post-analysis software for immune sequencing data. Study conclusions and caveats: TRBV5-6, TRBV5-1 and TRBV20-1 were among a few TRBV segments more frequent in patients than controls.

Built from TCR beta cDNA, the libraries had unique molecular identifiers in them. Via MiXCR, TCRdb re-called the PCR reads, giving one row per CDR3 protein. The table records around 200,000 distinct CDR3 sequences, 29% of them present only once. The antigens for these receptors are not known. Material for sequencing was blood. Receptor source: a girl between 2 and 17 years old with multiple sclerosis.

This clonotype was detected ten times or more. The rearrangement links TRBV7-2 to TRBJ2-3; 7 nucleotides match TRBD2. The germline V gene encodes CDR1 SGHTA and CDR2 FQGNSA. V was pared by 7 bases and J by 2 bases, with 9 bases of the junction left unmatched. This CDR3 is 15 amino acids long. CDR3 sequence reads: CASTLRAGVTDTQYF. Written as DNA, the CDR3 is TGTGCCAGCACTCTAAGGGCGGGAGTCACAGATACGCAGTATTTT.

This sequence joins TRBV7-8 and TRBJ1-3, with a tentative D call TRBD1 (5 bases). The V gene's germline CDR1 is SGHVS and CDR2 FQNEAQ. V gave up 5 bases and J gave up 0 bases, with 23 bases separating them. This CDR3 region has 19 residues. The CDR3: CASSGVFGPNRGSGNTIYF. DNA of the CDR3: TGTGCCAGCAGCGGGGTTTTTGGACCGAATAGGGGCTCTGGAAACACCATATATTTT. Looking up the rest from reference TRBV7-8 and TRBJ1-3 gives the full variable domain: GAGVSQSPRYKVAKRGQDVALRCDPISGHVSLFWYQQALGQGPEFLTYFQNEAQLDKSGLPSDRFFAERPEGSVSTLKIQRTQQEDSAVYLCASSGVFGPNRGSGNTIYFGEGSWLTVV.

This clonotype was counted only a few times. The CDR3 region is CASSPDTEQYF. Written as DNA, the CDR3 is TGCGCCAGCAGCCCGGACACCGAGCAGTACTTC. The rearrangement joins TRBV5-1 to TRBJ2-7, with D possibly TRBD1 on 5 matching bases. This CDR3 contains 11 residues. Germline lookup yields CDR1 SGHRS and CDR2 YFSETQ. Trimming cost V 4 bases and J 6 bases, with 8 bases left between them.

Comment on this clonotype: A much larger clone lies one base from this, so it may be a read error. V usage is TRBV6-5 and J usage is TRBJ2-1, with 12 nucleotides matching TRBD2. Germline lookup yields CDR1 MNHEY and CDR2 SVGAGI. The CDR3 loop spans 14 amino acids. With 6 bases clipped from V and 11 bases from J, the junction kept 8 bases outside the gene matches. The chain's CDR3 is CASSRLAGVNKQFF. DNA for the CDR3: TGTGCCAGCAGCAGACTAGCGGGAGTGAATAAGCAGTTCTTC.

Comment on this clonotype: A read error may account for a junction end that differs from germline. The gene calls are TRBV7-7 and TRBJ2-1, with 8 bases matching TRBD2. The CDR3 contains 16 residues. Germline CDR1 and CDR2: SSHAT and FNYEAQ (reference sequence). The CDR3 sequence is CASSVIAGTNYDEQFF. CDR3 DNA: TGTGCCAGCAGCGTTATAGCGGGAACTAACTACGATGAGCAGTTCTTC.

This clonotype was recorded many times. CDR3 protein: CAWSDGTGVGYEQYF. Written as DNA, the CDR3 is TGTGCCTGGAGTGACGGGACAGGGGTGGGTTACGAGCAGTACTTC. The rearrangement uses TRBV30 and TRBJ2-7; 10 bases are shared with TRBD1. The CDR3 totals 15 residues. Germline lookup yields CDR1 GTSNPN and CDR2 SVGIG (reference sequence). V lost 1 base, J lost 4 bases, and 7 bases stayed unmatched. Full variable domain (missing parts from reference TRBV30 and TRBJ2-7): SQTIHQWPATLVQPVGSPLSLECTVEGTSNPNLYWYRQAAGRGLQLLFYSVGIGQISSEVPQNLSASRPQDRQFILSSKKLLLSDSGFYLCAWSDGTGVGYEQYFGPGTRLTVT.

This clonotype was counted at least ten times. The V call is TRBV28, the J call TRBJ1-2; D is perhaps TRBD1 (5 bases). Trimming pared 1 base from V and 4 bases from J, leaving 7 bases between. Germline CDR1 and CDR2: MDHEN and SYDVKM. This CDR3 contains 13 residues. The CDR3 loop reads CASSLSGGYGYTF. The CDR3 DNA is TGTGCCAGCAGTTTATCTGGGGGCTATGGCTACACCTTC.

This clonotype appeared many times. V usage is TRBV20-1 and J usage is TRBJ2-1, with 10 bases fitting TRBD2. CDR3 length: 14 residues. The J segment lost 10 bases and the V segment lost 5 bases, leaving 11 bases of the junction unmatched. Germline CDR1 reads DFQATT; CDR2 reads SNEGSKA (reference sequence). The CDR3 DNA reads TGCAGTGCTCTCATCCAGCGGGAGGGCCACGAGCAGTTCTTC. Its translation: CSALIQREGHEQFF.